This TCR beta chain emerged from a study of shared clonotypes between healthy human individuals. Study-level results: Inspection by rarefaction showed sorted-subset sequencing to be incomplete despite large depth. Having only a few donors restricted how much genetic and exposure-history diversity was captured. Exclusively blood specimens were collected; tissue repertoires likely differ.

As to this clone: Its cognate antigen is unknown.

The naive CD8 population came from CD45RO-negative cells selected for CCR7, without terminally differentiated effector memory CD45RA+ cells. The CDR3 covers 17 residues. V was trimmed by 5 bases and J by 1 base, leaving 17 bases between them. Germline assignment: CDR1 SGHAT and CDR2 FQNNGV. Around 30,000 T cell genomes (approximately 190 ng DNA) went into each sorted-subset replicate. Clones were sequenced by immunoSEQ multiplex PCR, and TCRdb holds only the in-frame ones, with some missing. This table holds around 1,900,000 clones, just under 95% found once. The V call is TRBV11-2, the J call TRBJ1-4; D is possibly TRBD1 (5 bases). The sequence was obtained from a young man in good health. Some clones in this sample may be carry-over from other donors' samples. The sequencing sample was made of naive CD8+ T cells from PBMCs. The CDR3 spells CASSPRPQGLTNEKLFF. As DNA, the CDR3 is TGTGCCAGCAGCCCAAGGCCCCAGGGACTAACTAATGAAAAACTGTTTTTT.